The clone carrying this T cell receptor (beta chain) was recorded a few times. Antigen unknown. The CDR3 length is 15 residues. The J segment lost 4 bases and the V segment lost 4 bases, leaving 2 bases of the junction unmatched. Germline V gene data show CDR1 as MDHEN and CDR2 as SYDVKM. This sample stems from a study of post-analysis software for immune sequencing data. Whole-study results and caveats: Patients with multiple sclerosis recorded significantly lower normalized Chao1 diversity than controls, the study found.

The TCR beta cDNA libraries carried unique molecular identifiers. Starting from approximately 0.95 to 9.8 million T cells, the study yielded approximately 500,000 cDNA molecules. TCRdb reprocessed the PCR reads via MiXCR and lists one record per CDR3 protein. This table holds under 200,000 distinct CDR3 sequences, under 40% found once. The receptor comes from a girl aged 10 to 17 with multiple sclerosis. V gene TRBV28 combines with J gene TRBJ2-4, with TRBD2 matching over 12 bases. Sample: blood, taken after autologous hematopoietic stem cell transplantation. The CDR3 DNA reads TGTGCCAGCAGTTCCCTAGCGGGAGGGAAAAACATTCAGTACTTC. It specifies CASSSLAGGKNIQYF. Full variable domain (rest looked up from reference TRBV28 and TRBJ2-4): DVKVTQSSRYLVKRTGEKVFLECVQDMDHENMFWYRQDPGLGLRLIYFSYDVKMKEKGDIPEGYSVSREKKERFSLILESASTNQTSMYLCASSSLAGGKNIQYFGAGTRLSVL.